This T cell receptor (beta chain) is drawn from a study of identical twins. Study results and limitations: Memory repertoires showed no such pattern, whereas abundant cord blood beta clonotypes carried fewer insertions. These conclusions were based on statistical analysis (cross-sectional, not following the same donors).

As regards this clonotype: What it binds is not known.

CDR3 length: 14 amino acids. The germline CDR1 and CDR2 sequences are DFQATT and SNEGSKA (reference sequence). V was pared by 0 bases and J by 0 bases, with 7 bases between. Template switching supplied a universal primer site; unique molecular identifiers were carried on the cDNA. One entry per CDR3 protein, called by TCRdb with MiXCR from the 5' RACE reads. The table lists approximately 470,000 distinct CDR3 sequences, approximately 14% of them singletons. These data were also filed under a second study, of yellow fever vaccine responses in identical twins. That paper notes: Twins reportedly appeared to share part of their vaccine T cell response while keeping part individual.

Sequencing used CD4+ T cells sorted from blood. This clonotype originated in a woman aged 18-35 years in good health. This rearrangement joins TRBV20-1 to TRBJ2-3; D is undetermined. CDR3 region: CSAREISSTDTQYF. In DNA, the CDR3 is TGCAGTGCTAGAGAAATATCTAGCACAGATACGCAGTATTTT.